The text below deals with one T cell receptor (beta chain). This sample was taken from a study of blood T cell repertoires in COVID-19. Study information: Acute and convalescent COVID-19 specimens originated in the United States, Italy and Spain. The analysed material was cDNA or gDNA that came from T cells, B-cell-depleted T cells, or PBMCs.

How the authors handled the data: Using reference gene primer amplification, nucleated cell counts were estimated. Sequencing used immunoSEQ multiplex PCR; TCRdb keeps in-frame clones, though not all of them. V, J and clone size are those of that table, while D and trimming were read from the DNA. Among approximately 300,000 clones, approximately 85% were seen once, and the ten largest hold 0.85% to 0.9%. Seattle participants joined during active infection and were tracked over time. This sequence originates from a human donor with COVID-19, enrolled during active disease. The donor label of this sample is uncertain. The sequenced sample was peripheral blood.

As DNA, the CDR3 is TGTGCCAGCAGTTTAGTAGTTGGCGAGCAGTACTTC. This gives the protein CASSLVVGEQYF. The chain has TRBV28 and TRBJ2-7; no definite D call. In germline, CDR1 is MDHEN, CDR2 SYDVKM. The V end lost 2 bases, the J end lost 6 bases, and 8 bases lay between the germline ends. The CDR3 is 12 residues long.